These 17 T cell receptor beta chains originate from one sample sequenced in a study of T cell repertoires in cytomegalovirus infection. TCRdb reprocessed the reads with MiXCR, giving one entry per CDR3 protein. The repertoire holds some 940,000 distinct CDR3 sequences, with about a third as singletons. These TCRs are of unknown antigen specificity. The input for sequencing was cultured CD8+ T cells from PBMCs, taken from culture after CMV antigen stimulation. These receptors were obtained from a human donor in good health (CMV status not recorded). Some clones in this sample may be carry-over from other donors' samples.

The rearrangement joins TRBV5-1 to TRBJ2-1, with 8 bases identical to TRBD1. The CDR3 contains 13 residues. Germline V gives CDR1 SGHRS, CDR2 YFSETQ. V lost 0 bases, J lost 10 bases, and 3 bases stayed unmatched. The CDR3 sequence: CASSLARGPEQFF. The CDR3 DNA reads as TGCGCCAGCAGCTTGGCCAGGGGGCCCGAGCAGTTCTTC. Supplemented by reference TRBV5-1 and TRBJ2-1, the full variable domain reads KAGVTQTPRYLIKTRGQQVTLSCSPISGHRSVSWYQQTPGQGLQFLFEYFSETQRNKGNFPGRFSGRQFSNSRSEMNVSTLELGDSALYLCASSLARGPEQFFGPGTRLTVL.

This chain uses TRBV27 with TRBJ1-6; D is unresolved. This CDR3 is built from 16 residues. Germline CDR1 MNHEY, CDR2 SMNVEV (reference sequence). V dropped 5 bases and J dropped 0 bases, with 11 bases sitting between them. The CDR3 is CASSPTPDSYNSPLHF. The CDR3 region has the DNA TGTGCCAGCAGTCCGACGCCCGACTCCTATAATTCACCCCTCCACTTT.

The V gene is TRBV5-6, the J gene TRBJ2-7; perhaps TRBD2 as D (6 bases). Trimming cost V 4 bases and J 6 bases, with 14 bases left between them. Germline CDR1 and CDR2: SGHDT and YYEEEE. The CDR3 consists of 13 residues. CDR3 coding DNA: TGTGCCAGCAGCCCCTTGACTAGTAGCGAGCAGTACTTC. It yields the protein CASSPLTSSEQYF. Full variable domain (outside the CDR3, taken from reference TRBV5-6 and TRBJ2-7): DAGVTQSPTHLIKTRGQQVTLRCSPKSGHDTVSWYQQALGQGPQFIFQYYEEEERQRGNFPDRFSGHQFPNYSSELNVNALLLGDSALYLCASSPLTSSEQYFGPGTRLTVT.

There are a few counts of this clonotype. The V call is TRBV19, the J call TRBJ2-2; 8 positions match TRBD2. Germline V gene lookup returns CDR1 LNHDA and CDR2 SQIVND (reference sequence). With V trimmed by 3 bases and J by 3 bases, 9 bases remained unmatched. The CDR3 has 17 residues. The CDR3 DNA sequence: TGTGCCAGTAGTATCGGGAGGACTAGCTCCCACACCGGGGAGCTGTTTTTT. Translation: CASSIGRTSSHTGELFF.

The V and J genes are TRBV6-2 or TRBV6-3 and TRBJ1-1; D is perhaps TRBD1 (5 bases). CDR3 size: 15 residues. The germline CDR1 and CDR2 sequences are MNHEY and SVGEGT. V gave up 8 bases and J gave up 0 bases, with 16 bases separating them. CDR3 in amino acids: CASGEGFFVNTEAFF. In DNA, the CDR3 is TGTGCCAGCGGTGAGGGGTTTTTTGTGAACACTGAAGCTTTCTTT.

In its sample, this clonotype was seen many times. This chain joins TRBV7-8 and TRBJ1-6; maybe TRBD1 (6 bases). The CDR3 sequence is 14 residues long. Per germline, CDR1 SGHVS and CDR2 FQNEAQ. V lost 8 bases and J lost 4, with 12 bases in between. The CDR3 nucleotides read TGTGCCAGCTGGGAACAGGGTTATAATTCACCCCTCCACTTT. Amino acids: CASWEQGYNSPLHF.

This clonotype occurred many times. The CDR3 loop is CASSSPLAGGPHEQYF. In nucleotides, the CDR3 is TGTGCCAGCAGCTCCCCTCTTGCGGGGGGGCCCCACGAGCAGTACTTC. The chain is built from TRBV7-8 and TRBJ2-7; 9 bases agree with TRBD2. The CDR3 is 16 residues long. V gave up 4 bases and J gave up 5 bases; unmatched junction bases: 12. The germline V gene has CDR1 SGHVS and CDR2 FQNEAQ.

The chain links TRBV4-1 to TRBJ2-1; D may be TRBD1 (6 bases). CDR3 length equals 15 residues. Germline assignment: CDR1 MGHRA and CDR2 YSYEKL. V shed 0 bases and J shed 2 bases, with 8 bases lying between them. As DNA, the CDR3 is TGCGCCAGCAGCCAAGACGAGGGGGCCTACAATGAGCAGTTCTTC. This encodes CASSQDEGAYNEQFF.

The CDR3 nucleotides read TGTGCCAGCTCCAGGGACAGCATGAGGAGCTCCTACAATGAGCAGTTCTTC. Protein product: CASSRDSMRSSYNEQFF. The chain recombines TRBV11-1 with TRBJ2-1, with 7 bases that match TRBD1. V was pared by 8 bases and J by 0 bases, with 13 bases of the junction left unmatched. This CDR3 spans 17 amino acids. CDR1 is SGHAT, CDR2 FQDESV, per germline (reference sequence). The full variable domain, with the rest looked up from reference TRBV11-1 and TRBJ2-1, is EAEVAQSPRYKITEKSQAVAFWCDPISGHATLYWYRQILGQGPELLVQFQDESVVDDSQLPKDRFSAERLKGVDSTLKIQPAELGDSAMYLCASSRDSMRSSYNEQFFGPGTRLTVL.

Concerning this clonotype: Since a much larger clone is just one base distant, this may be a read error. The V gene is TRBV7-6, the J gene TRBJ2-1, with 7 bases that match TRBD2. Germline V CDR1 and CDR2: SGHVS, FNYEAQ. This CDR3 has 13 residues. CDR3 sequence: CASSLAREDERFF. The CDR3 nucleotides are TGTGCCAGCAGCTTAGCCCGGGAGGATGAGCGGTTCTTC.

This clonotype came up a few times. The chain uses TRBV2 and TRBJ1-2; 7 bases line up with TRBD1. Trimming at V came to 1 base and at J to 4 bases, leaving 6 bases not matched to a gene. Germline lookup yields CDR1 SNHLY and CDR2 FYNNEI. This CDR3 has 15 amino acids. CDR3 DNA sequence: TGTGCCAGCAGTGAAGTAGAGACAGGGCTCTATGGCTACACCTTC. Protein: CASSEVETGLYGYTF. Together with reference TRBV2 and TRBJ1-2, the CDR3 gives the full variable domain: EPEVTQTPSHQVTQMGQEVILRCVPISNHLYFYWYRQILGQKVEFLVSFYNNEISEKSEIFDDQFSVERPDGSNFTLKIRSTKLEDSAMYFCASSEVETGLYGYTFGSGTRLTVV.

The chain employs TRBV28 and TRBJ2-5; 10 bases line up with TRBD2. The germline V gene encodes CDR1 MDHEN and CDR2 SYDVKM. V lost 11 bases and J lost 3; bases outside the gene matches: 9. There are 14 residues in the CDR3. CDR3 DNA: TGTGCCCACGGGACTAGCGAGAGAGAAGAGACCCAGTACTTC. This translates into CAHGTSEREETQYF.

The chain employs TRBV10-3 and TRBJ2-1, with D perhaps TRBD2 (6 bases). V was trimmed by 6 bases and J by 7 bases, leaving 10 bases between them. Germline assignment: CDR1 ENHRY and CDR2 SYGVKD. This CDR3 is 12 amino acids long. The CDR3 bases are TGTGCCATCAGGGGGCGGGATAATGAGCAGTTCTTC. Translating it yields CAIRGRDNEQFF.

This sequence joins TRBV2 and TRBJ2-1; 8 positions match TRBD1. Losses at the gene ends were 10 bases for V and 5 bases for J; bases not matched to a gene: 13. Germline assignment: CDR1 SNHLY and CDR2 FYNNEI. The CDR3 totals 15 residues. CDR3 protein: CANIPGGLDHNEQFF. As DNA, the CDR3 is TGTGCCAACATCCCAGGGGGCCTTGACCACAATGAGCAGTTCTTC.

This clonotype was seen more than once but under ten times. The chain is built from TRBV6-2 or TRBV6-3 and TRBJ1-5; the match to TRBD1 covers 8 bases. Germline V gives CDR1 MNHEY, CDR2 SVGEGT. This CDR3 has 16 amino acids. After removal of 6 bases from V and 5 bases from J, the junction contained 12 bases not matched to a gene. In DNA form, the CDR3 reads TGTGCCAGCAGGGATCAGGGGGCAGGGGGCTATCAGCCCCAGCATTTT. This encodes CASRDQGAGGYQPQHF.

The chain uses TRBV27 and TRBJ1-6, with a possible D match to TRBD1 (5 bases). The CDR3 totals 15 residues. Germline assignment: CDR1 MNHEY and CDR2 SMNVEV (reference sequence). V gave up 5 bases and J gave up 0 bases, with 8 bases separating them. The CDR3 spells CASSGGVSYNSPLHF. Written as DNA, the CDR3 is TGTGCCAGCAGTGGGGGAGTCTCCTATAATTCACCCCTCCACTTT.

A few counts support this clonotype. The chain combines TRBV7-6 with TRBJ2-5, with 11 bases aligning to TRBD2. From germline, CDR1 is SGHVS and CDR2 FNYEAQ. Trimming at V came to 2 bases and at J to 4 bases, leaving 6 bases not matched to a gene. The CDR3 contains 16 residues. For the CDR3, the DNA is TGTGCCAGCAGCTTACTTAGCGGGGGGGATAGAGAGACCCAGTACTTC. Translation gives CASSLLSGGDRETQYF.